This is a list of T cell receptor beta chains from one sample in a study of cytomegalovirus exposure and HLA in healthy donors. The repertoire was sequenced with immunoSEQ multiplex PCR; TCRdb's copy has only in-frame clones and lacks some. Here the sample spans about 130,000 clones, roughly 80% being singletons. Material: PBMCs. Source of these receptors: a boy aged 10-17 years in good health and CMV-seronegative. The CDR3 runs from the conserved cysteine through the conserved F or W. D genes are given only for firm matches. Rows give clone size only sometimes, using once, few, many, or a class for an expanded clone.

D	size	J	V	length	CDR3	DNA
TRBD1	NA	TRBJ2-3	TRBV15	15	CATRPRGTVTDTQYF	TGTGCCACCAGGCCCCGAGGGACAGTCACAGATACGCAGTATTTT
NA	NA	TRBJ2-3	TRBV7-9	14	CATRSSESTDTQYF	TGTGCCACCCGGAGTAGCGAGAGCACAGATACGCAGTATTTT
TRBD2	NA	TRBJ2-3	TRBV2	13	CASRTSEGDTQYF	TGTGCCAGCAGGACTAGCGAAGGAGATACGCAGTATTTT
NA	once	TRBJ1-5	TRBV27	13	CASSPLSNQPQHF	TGTGCCAGCAGTCCCCTTAGCAATCAGCCCCAGCATTTT
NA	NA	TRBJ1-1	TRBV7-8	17	CASSSLDGQGSNTEAFF	TGTGCCAGCAGCTCCCTTGATGGTCAGGGCTCCAACACTGAAGCTTTCTTT
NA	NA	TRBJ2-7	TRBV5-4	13	CASSLAGSYEQYF	TGTGCCAGCAGCTTGGCAGGCTCCTACGAGCAGTACTTC
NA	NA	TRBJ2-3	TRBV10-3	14	CAITRGPSTDTQYF	TGTGCCATCACAAGGGGCCCTAGCACAGATACGCAGTATTTT
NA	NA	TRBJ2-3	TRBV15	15	CATSPLERGDDTQYF	TGTGCCACCAGCCCCTTGGAACGGGGAGACGATACGCAGTATTTT
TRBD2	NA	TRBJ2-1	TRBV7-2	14	CASSSGGRYNEQFF	TGTGCCAGCAGCTCGGGAGGGCGATACAATGAGCAGTTCTTC
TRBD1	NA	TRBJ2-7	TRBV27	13	CASSPDRGLEQYF	TGTGCCAGCAGCCCGGACAGGGGTCTCGAGCAGTACTTC
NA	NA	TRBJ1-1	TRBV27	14	CASSWGGMNTEAFF	TGTGCCAGCAGTTGGGGGGGCATGAACACTGAAGCTTTCTTT
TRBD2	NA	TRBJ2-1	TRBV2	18	CASSSGLAGGRAYNEQFF	TGTGCCAGCAGTTCGGGACTAGCGGGAGGGAGGGCCTACAATGAGCAGTTCTTC
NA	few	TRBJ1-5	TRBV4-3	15	CASSQDLNSNQPQHF	TGCGCCAGCAGCCAAGATTTAAATAGCAATCAGCCCCAGCATTTT
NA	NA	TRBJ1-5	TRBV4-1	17	CASSQFLWPDANQPQHF	TGCGCCAGCAGCCAATTCCTCTGGCCCGATGCCAATCAGCCCCAGCATTTT
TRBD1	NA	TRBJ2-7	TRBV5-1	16	CASRSNRGNPGHEQYF	TGCGCCAGCAGAAGTAACAGGGGGAACCCGGGCCACGAGCAGTACTTC
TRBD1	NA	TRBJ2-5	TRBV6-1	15	CASSEVDRVGETQYF	TGTGCCAGCAGTGAAGTAGACAGGGTTGGGGAGACCCAGTACTTC
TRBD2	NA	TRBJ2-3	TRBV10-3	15	CAIRLTSGGTDTQYF	TGTGCCATCAGGCTGACTAGCGGGGGCACAGATACGCAGTATTTT
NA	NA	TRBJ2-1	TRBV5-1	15	CASSFRGEVGNEQFF	TGCGCCAGCAGCTTCAGGGGAGAGGTCGGCAATGAGCAGTTCTTC
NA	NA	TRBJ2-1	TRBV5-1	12	CASSLAGNEQFF	TGCGCCAGCAGCTTGGCGGGCAATGAGCAGTTCTTC
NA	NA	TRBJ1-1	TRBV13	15	CASSHIQAPYTEAFF	TGTGCCAGCAGCCATATACAGGCCCCATACACTGAAGCTTTCTTT
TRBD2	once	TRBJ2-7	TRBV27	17	CASSFGVGRERAYEQYF	TGTGCCAGCAGTTTCGGGGTCGGGCGGGAGAGAGCCTACGAGCAGTACTTC
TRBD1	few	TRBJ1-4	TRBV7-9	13	CASVQGADEKLFF	TGTGCCAGCGTCCAGGGGGCTGATGAAAAACTGTTTTTT
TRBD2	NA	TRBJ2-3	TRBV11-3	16	CASSSGTSGRTDTQYF	TGTGCCAGCAGCTCAGGGACTAGCGGGAGAACAGATACGCAGTATTTT
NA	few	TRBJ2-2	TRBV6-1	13	CASTAEATGELFF	TGTGCCAGCACAGCGGAGGCAACCGGGGAGCTGTTTTTT
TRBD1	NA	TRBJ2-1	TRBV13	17	CASSPTGTGNSHNEQFF	TGTGCCAGCAGCCCTACTGGGACAGGGAATTCCCACAATGAGCAGTTCTTC
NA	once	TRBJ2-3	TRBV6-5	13	CASSPVATDTQYF	TGTGCCAGCAGCCCCGTAGCCACAGATACGCAGTATTTT
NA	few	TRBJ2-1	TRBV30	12	CAWTSAYNEQFF	TGTGCCTGGACTAGCGCTTACAATGAGCAGTTCTTC
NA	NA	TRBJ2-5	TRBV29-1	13	CSAPGRGGETQYF	TGCAGCGCCCCGGGGAGAGGAGGGGAGACCCAGTACTTC
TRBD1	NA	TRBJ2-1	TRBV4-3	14	CASSRWTGRNEQFF	TGCGCCAGCAGCCGATGGACAGGGCGAAATGAGCAGTTCTTC
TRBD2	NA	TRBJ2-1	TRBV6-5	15	CASSRAGGLLNEQFF	TGTGCCAGCAGTCGAGCGGGAGGGCTTTTGAATGAGCAGTTCTTC
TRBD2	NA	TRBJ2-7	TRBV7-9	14	CASSRGLAAYEQYF	TGTGCCAGCAGCCGCGGACTAGCGGCCTACGAGCAGTACTTC
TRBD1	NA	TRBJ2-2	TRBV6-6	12	CAIHRGDGELFF	TGTGCCATCCACAGGGGGGACGGGGAGCTGTTTTTT
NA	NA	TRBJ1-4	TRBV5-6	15	CASSFGTGGEGKLFF	TGTGCCAGCAGTTTTGGGACGGGGGGCGAGGGAAAACTGTTTTTT
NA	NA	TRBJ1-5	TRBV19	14	CASSIQRQNQPQHF	TGTGCCAGTAGTATTCAGCGGCAAAATCAGCCCCAGCATTTT
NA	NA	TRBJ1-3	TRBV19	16	CASSITGGASGNTIYF	TGTGCCAGTAGTATAACCGGGGGTGCGTCTGGAAACACCATATATTTT
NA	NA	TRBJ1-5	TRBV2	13	CASSVREGQPQHF	TGTGCCAGCAGCGTCAGGGAGGGTCAGCCCCAGCATTTT
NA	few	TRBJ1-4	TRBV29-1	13	CSVGSGNNEKLFF	TGCAGCGTTGGCTCGGGGAATAATGAAAAACTGTTTTTT
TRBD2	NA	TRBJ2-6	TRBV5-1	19	CASSPTSGTPISGANVLTF	TGCGCCAGCAGCCCAACAAGCGGGACGCCAATCTCTGGGGCCAACGTCCTGACTTTC
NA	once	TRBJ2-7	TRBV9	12	CASSDGSGEQYF	TGTGCCAGCAGCGATGGGAGCGGAGAGCAGTACTTC
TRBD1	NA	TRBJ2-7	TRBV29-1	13	CSVEGTGGHEQYF	TGCAGCGTTGAAGGGACAGGGGGCCACGAGCAGTACTTC
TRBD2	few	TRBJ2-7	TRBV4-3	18	CASSETPGLAGGQHEQYF	TGCGCCAGCAGCGAGACCCCGGGACTAGCGGGAGGGCAGCACGAGCAGTACTTC
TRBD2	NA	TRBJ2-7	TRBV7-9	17	CASSSSSGRGWRDEQYF	TGTGCCAGCAGCTCCTCTAGCGGGAGGGGGTGGAGGGACGAGCAGTACTTC
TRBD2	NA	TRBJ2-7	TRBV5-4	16	CASRPGGAGGTYEQYF	TGTGCCAGCAGGCCGGGGGGCGCGGGGGGGACCTACGAGCAGTACTTC
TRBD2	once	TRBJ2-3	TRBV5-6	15	CASSLAGLSTDTQYF	TGTGCCAGCAGCTTAGCGGGACTAAGCACAGATACGCAGTATTTT
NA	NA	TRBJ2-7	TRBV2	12	CASSDLSYEQYF	TGTGCCAGCAGTGACCTATCCTACGAGCAGTACTTC
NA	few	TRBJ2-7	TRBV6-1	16	CASSEYGEGGSYEQYF	TGTGCCAGCAGTGAATACGGCGAGGGAGGTTCCTACGAGCAGTACTTC
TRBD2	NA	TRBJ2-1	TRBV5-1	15	CASSLTSGSYNEQFF	TGCGCCAGCAGCTTGACTAGCGGCTCCTACAATGAGCAGTTCTTC
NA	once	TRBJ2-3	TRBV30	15	CAWSIGGGTTDTQYF	TGTGCCTGGAGTATAGGCGGCGGGACCACAGATACGCAGTATTTT
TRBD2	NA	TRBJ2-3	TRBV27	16	CASSRLLAGETDTQYF	TGTGCCAGCAGTCGCCTACTAGCGGGAGAGACAGATACGCAGTATTTT
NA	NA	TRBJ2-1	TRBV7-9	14	CASSLRRDSSEQFF	TGTGCCAGCAGCTTACGCCGTGATAGCAGTGAGCAGTTCTTC
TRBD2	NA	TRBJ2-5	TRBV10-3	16	CAISGVGGGPQETQYF	TGTGCCATCAGTGGTGTAGGCGGGGGACCTCAAGAGACCCAGTACTTC
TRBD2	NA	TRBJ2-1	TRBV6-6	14	CASMAGRARNEQFF	TGTGCCAGCATGGCCGGGAGGGCCCGCAATGAGCAGTTCTTC
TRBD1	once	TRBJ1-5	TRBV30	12	CAWTTGTQPQHF	TGTGCCTGGACGACAGGGACCCAGCCCCAGCATTTT
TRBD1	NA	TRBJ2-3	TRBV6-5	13	CATNRGSTDTQYF	TGTGCCACAAACAGGGGGAGCACAGATACGCAGTATTTT
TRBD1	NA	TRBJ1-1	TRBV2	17	CASSALGGQTLSDEAFF	TGTGCCAGCAGTGCCCTAGGGGGACAGACGCTTAGTGATGAAGCTTTCTTT
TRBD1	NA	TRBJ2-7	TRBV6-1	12	CASHDRGHEQYF	TGTGCCAGCCACGACAGGGGCCACGAGCAGTACTTC
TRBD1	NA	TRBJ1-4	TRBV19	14	CASKVTGGNEKLFF	TGTGCCAGTAAGGTGACAGGGGGTAATGAAAAACTGTTTTTT
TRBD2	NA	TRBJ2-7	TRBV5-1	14	CASSFGTSGYEQYF	TGCGCCAGCAGCTTCGGGACTAGCGGCTACGAGCAGTACTTC